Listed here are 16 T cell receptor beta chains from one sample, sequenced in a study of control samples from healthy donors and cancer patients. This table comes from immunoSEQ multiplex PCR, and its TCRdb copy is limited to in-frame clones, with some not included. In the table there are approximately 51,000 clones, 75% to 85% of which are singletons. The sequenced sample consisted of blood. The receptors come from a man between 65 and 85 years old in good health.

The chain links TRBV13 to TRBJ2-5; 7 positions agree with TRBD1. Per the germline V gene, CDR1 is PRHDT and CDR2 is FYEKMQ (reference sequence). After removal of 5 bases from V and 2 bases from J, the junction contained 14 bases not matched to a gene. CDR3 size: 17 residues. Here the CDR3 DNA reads TGTGCCAGCAGCATGCTCCGGGGACAGAAGGGGCAAGAGACCCAGTACTTC. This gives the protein CASSMLRGQKGQETQYF.

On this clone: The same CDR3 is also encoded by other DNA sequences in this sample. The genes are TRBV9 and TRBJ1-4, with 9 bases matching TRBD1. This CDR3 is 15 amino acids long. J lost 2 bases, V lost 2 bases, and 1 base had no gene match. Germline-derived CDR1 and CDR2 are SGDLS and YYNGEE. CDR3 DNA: TGTGCCAGCAGCGTTGGACAGGGGACTAATGAAAAACTGTTTTTT. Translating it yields CASSVGQGTNEKLFF.

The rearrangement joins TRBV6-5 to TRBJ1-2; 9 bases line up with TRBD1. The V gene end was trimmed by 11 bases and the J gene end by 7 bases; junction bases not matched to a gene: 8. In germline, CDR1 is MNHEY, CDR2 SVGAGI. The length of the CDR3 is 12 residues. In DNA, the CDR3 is TGTGCCGGCCGACAGGGGGAATTTGGCTACACCTTC. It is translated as CAGRQGEFGYTF.

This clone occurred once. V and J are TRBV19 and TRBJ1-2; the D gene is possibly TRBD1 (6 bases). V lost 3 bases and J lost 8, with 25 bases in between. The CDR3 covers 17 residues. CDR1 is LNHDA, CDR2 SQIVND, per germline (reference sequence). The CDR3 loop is CASSIPRDIRNLSGYTF. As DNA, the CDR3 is TGTGCCAGTAGTATCCCCCGGGACATCCGAAACCTTTCGGGCTACACCTTC.

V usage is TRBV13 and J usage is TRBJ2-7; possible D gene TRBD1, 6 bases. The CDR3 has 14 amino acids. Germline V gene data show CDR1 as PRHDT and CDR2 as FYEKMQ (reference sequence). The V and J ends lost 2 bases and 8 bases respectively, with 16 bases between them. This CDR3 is CASSLSGTSSQQYF. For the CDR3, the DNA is TGTGCCAGCAGCTTATCCGGGACATCGTCCCAGCAGTACTTC.

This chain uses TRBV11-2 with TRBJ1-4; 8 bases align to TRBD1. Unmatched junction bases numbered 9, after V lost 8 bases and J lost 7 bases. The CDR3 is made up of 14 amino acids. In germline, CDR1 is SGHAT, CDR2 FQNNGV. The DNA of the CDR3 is TGTGCCAGCGCTAGCCCCAGGGGGCGTGAAAAACTGTTTTTT. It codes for CASASPRGREKLFF.

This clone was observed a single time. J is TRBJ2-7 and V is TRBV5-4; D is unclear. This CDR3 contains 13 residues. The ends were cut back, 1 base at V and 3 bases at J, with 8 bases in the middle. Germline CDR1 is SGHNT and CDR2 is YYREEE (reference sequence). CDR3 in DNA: TGTGCCAGCAGCTTGACATACGGCTACGAGCAGTACTTC. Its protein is CASSLTYGYEQYF.

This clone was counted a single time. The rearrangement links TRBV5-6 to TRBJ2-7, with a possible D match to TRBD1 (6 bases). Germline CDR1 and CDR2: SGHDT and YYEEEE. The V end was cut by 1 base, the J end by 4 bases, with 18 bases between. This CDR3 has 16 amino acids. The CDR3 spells CASSLSQGEILYEQYF. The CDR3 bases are TGTGCCAGCAGCTTGTCACAGGGAGAAATTCTATACGAGCAGTACTTC.

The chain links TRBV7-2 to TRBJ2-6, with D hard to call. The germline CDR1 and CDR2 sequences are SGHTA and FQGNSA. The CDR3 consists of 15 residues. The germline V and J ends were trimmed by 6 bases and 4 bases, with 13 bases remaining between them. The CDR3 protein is CASSRRLAGANVLTF. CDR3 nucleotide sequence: TGTGCCAGCAGTCGACGGCTTGCGGGGGCCAACGTCCTGACTTTC.

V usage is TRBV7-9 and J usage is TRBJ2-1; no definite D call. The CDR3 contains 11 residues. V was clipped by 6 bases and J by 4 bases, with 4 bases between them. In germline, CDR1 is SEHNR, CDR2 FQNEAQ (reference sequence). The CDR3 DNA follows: TGTGCCAGCAGAAGTTACAATGAGCAGTTCTTC. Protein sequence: CASRSYNEQFF.

CDR3 protein: CASSLWGKDTQYF. The CDR3, as DNA: TGTGCCAGCAGCTTGTGGGGGAAAGATACGCAGTATTTT. The gene calls are TRBV13 and TRBJ2-3; D is perhaps TRBD1 or TRBD2 (5 bases each). Trimming took off 3 bases at V and 5 bases at J, with 9 bases between the two ends. Germline V lookup: CDR1 PRHDT, CDR2 FYEKMQ (reference sequence). The CDR3 covers 13 residues. Full variable domain (missing parts from reference TRBV13 and TRBJ2-3): AAGVIQSPRHLIKEKRETATLKCYPIPRHDTVYWYQQGPGQDPQFLISFYEKMQSDKGSIPDRFSAQQFSDYHSELNMSSLELGDSALYFCASSLWGKDTQYFGPGTRLTVL.

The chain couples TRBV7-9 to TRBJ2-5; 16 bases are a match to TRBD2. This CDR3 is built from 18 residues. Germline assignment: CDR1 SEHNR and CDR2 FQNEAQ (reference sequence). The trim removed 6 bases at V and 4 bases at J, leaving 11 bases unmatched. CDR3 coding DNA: TGTGCCAGCAGTCAATCCGGGACTAGCGGGAGGGGGGGAGAGACCCAGTACTTC. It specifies CASSQSGTSGRGGETQYF.

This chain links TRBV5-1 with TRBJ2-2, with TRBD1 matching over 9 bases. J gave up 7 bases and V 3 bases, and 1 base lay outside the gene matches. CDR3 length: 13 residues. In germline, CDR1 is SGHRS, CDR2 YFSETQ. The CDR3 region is CASSWTGVGELFF. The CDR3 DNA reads TGCGCCAGCAGCTGGACAGGGGTCGGGGAGCTGTTTTTT.

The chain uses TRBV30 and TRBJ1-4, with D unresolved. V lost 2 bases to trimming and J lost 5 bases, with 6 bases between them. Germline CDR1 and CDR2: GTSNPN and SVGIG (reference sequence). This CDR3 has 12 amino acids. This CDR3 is CAWSSGNEKLFF. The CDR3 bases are TGTGCCTGGAGTAGTGGGAATGAAAAACTGTTTTTT. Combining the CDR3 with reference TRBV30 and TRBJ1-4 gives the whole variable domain SQTIHQWPATLVQPVGSPLSLECTVEGTSNPNLYWYRQAAGRGLQLLFYSVGIGQISSEVPQNLSASRPQDRQFILSSKKLLLSDSGFYLCAWSSGNEKLFFGSGTQLSVL.

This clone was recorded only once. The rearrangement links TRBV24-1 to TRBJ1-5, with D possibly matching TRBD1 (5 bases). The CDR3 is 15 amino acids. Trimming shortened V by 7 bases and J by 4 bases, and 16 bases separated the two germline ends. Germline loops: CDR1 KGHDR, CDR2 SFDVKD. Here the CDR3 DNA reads TGTGCCACCAGCGGGGCGGGGGGTGTGAATCAGCCCCAGCATTTT. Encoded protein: CATSGAGGVNQPQHF.

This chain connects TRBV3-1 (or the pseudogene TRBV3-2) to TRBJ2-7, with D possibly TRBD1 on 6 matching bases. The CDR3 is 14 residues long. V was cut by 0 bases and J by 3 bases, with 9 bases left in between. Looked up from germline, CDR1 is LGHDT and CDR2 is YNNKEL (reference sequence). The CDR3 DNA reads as TGTGCCAGCAGCCAAGATCTACAGGGCTACGAGCAGTACTTC. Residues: CASSQDLQGYEQYF.